The entry below gives a single T cell receptor beta chain sequence along with its context. Its antigen remains unidentified. Base qualities were left out, and no much larger clone turns up one base away. This entry is derived from a study of early stage breast cancer tumors (dated by TCRdb to 2016 to 2017). About the full investigation: Of the approximately 15 invasive breast tumors, some twelve were found to be estrogen receptor-positive, progesterone receptor-positive and HER2-negative. Of the approximately twelve ER+/PR+/HER2- tumors, eight were classified as invasive ductal carcinomas and four as invasive lobular carcinomas. On average, each sample got about 9-fold read coverage. The samples as a whole yielded some 2,700,000 detected templates, corresponding to 950,000 to 1,300,000 unique clonotypes.

Two independent genomic DNA replicates were amplified for each sample, with 0.5 ug used for blood and about 1.5 ug for tumor or normal breast. TCRB sequencing of genomic DNA was carried out with the ImmunoSeq Intro kit according to the manufacturer's instructions. For absolute quantification, the 31-cycle multiplex PCR included proprietary primers along with spike-in control sequences. Single-end 150-bp reads were used to sequence an 87-bp fragment covering the CDR3 and the flanking V and J genes. Each lane of an Illumina MiSeq running version 3.0 chemistry carried seven multiplexed samples, with two replicates apiece. Turning to the authors' computational methods: Raw data were processed with the vendor's proprietary pipeline, and both replicates were merged into a single result per sample. To define clonotypes, the study grouped productive rearrangements that shared the V-gene family, CDR3 amino acid sequence and J-gene segment. Clonality was calculated as 1 minus the normalized Shannon entropy (Pielou evenness) of TCRB abundances. To estimate T cell density, the total number of templates was divided by the input cell count, which was inferred from how much DNA went in. Total repertoire diversity and clonality were estimated with Recon using default parameters. Clonotypes with over 0.1% abundance in tumor and at least 32-fold higher abundance in tumor than in normal breast were defined as tumor-enriched. The table comes from immuneACCESS by way of TCRdb, which keeps in-frame sequences with V and J called. Part of the clones is missing from these tables; in studies checked, under half for an unresolved V gene and the rest for unknown reasons. V and J calls and clone size follow that table, whereas D and trimming were derived from the DNA. Across this sample there are approximately 9,300 clones, with 78% seen only once. Approximately 10% of the sample belongs to the ten largest clones.

Trimming costs V 2 bases and J 6 bases, and their ends lie 7 bases apart. CDR1 SEHNR and CDR2 FQNEAQ were looked up in the germline V gene (reference sequence). Inclusive of the bounding cysteine and phenylalanine, the CDR3 is 12 residues long. Only the CDR3 portion is preserved as DNA: 36 bases, with reading frame beginning at the first base. Results the study describes overall, beyond this receptor: Tumors showed roughly 2.7-fold higher T cell density and higher clonality than adjacent normal breast tissue. Analysis by tumor subtype was prevented by the small cohort size. Enriched TCRB sequences shared across patients were mostly commonly generated sequences, unlikely to play an important role in the tumor microenvironment. Repertoires from blood resembled normal breast more closely than tumor, and using blood as a reference for each tissue separated tumor from normal in most of the 16 patients. Sequencing bulk genomic DNA from unsorted cells could not capture chain pairing or functional markers like CD4, CD8 and FOXP3.

Taken from roughly 1.8-3.8 cm away from the tumor, the adjacent normal breast tissue was rinsed with PBS and kept in prechilled RNAlater. Because normal breast tissue has high lipid content and low cell density, getting sufficient DNA from normal breast tissue often required roughly 100-310 mg of tissue. The study profiled bulk TCR beta-chain repertoires in matched peripheral blood, tumor and adjacent normal breast tissue taken from fewer than 20 patients with early-stage breast cancer. The Qiagen AllPrep DNA/RNA Mini kit was used to extract genomic DNA. The clonotype originates from a person aged 35 to 50 with breast cancer. The sequenced sample was normal breast tissue next to the tumor. The V and J segments used are TRBV7-9 and TRBJ1-1; the D gene is not confidently resolved. The DNA sequence is given as TGTGCCAGCAGCTTAATGGCCTCTGAAGCTTTCTTT. The resulting protein is CASSLMASEAFF.